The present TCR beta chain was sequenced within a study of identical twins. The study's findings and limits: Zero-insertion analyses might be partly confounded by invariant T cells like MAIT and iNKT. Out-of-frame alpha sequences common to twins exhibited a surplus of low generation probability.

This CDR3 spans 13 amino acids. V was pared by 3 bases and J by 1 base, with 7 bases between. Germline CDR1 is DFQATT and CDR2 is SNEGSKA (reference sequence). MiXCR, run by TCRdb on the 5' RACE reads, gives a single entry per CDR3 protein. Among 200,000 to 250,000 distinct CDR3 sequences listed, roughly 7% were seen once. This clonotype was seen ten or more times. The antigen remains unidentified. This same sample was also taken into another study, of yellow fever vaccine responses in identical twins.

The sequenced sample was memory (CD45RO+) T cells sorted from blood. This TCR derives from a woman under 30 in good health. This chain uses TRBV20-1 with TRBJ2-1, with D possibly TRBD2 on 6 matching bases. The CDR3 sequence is CSARTSSYNEQFF. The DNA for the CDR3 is TGCAGTGCTAGGACTAGTTCCTACAATGAGCAGTTCTTC.